This T cell receptor (beta chain) was sequenced for a study of OX40 agonist ivuxolimab in advanced cancers. Study overall: Participants, around 80% male, averaged around 64 years of age, ranging from about 23 to 80. Three patients responded partially, comprising one with hepatocellular carcinoma and two with cutaneous melanoma.

The V gene lost 2 bases and the J gene lost 5 bases, with 13 bases spanning the gap. CDR3 length equals 14 residues. The germline V gene encodes CDR1 SGHDT and CDR2 YYEEEE. Only in-frame clones appear in the TCRdb table, and some are missing; sequencing was by immunoSEQ multiplex PCR. This sample has 75,000 to 100,000 clones, with roughly nine tenths found just once. The TCR comes from an adult with an advanced solid tumor such as melanoma, head and neck, liver or kidney cancer. The source was CD4+ or CD8+ T cells sorted from blood, collected in a trial of the OX40 agonist ivuxolimab. The V call is TRBV5-6, the J call TRBJ2-5; D remains unclear. The CDR3, as DNA: TGTGCCAGCAGCTTTAGAGAATCCAGTGAGACCCAGTACTTC. Translating it yields CASSFRESSETQYF.